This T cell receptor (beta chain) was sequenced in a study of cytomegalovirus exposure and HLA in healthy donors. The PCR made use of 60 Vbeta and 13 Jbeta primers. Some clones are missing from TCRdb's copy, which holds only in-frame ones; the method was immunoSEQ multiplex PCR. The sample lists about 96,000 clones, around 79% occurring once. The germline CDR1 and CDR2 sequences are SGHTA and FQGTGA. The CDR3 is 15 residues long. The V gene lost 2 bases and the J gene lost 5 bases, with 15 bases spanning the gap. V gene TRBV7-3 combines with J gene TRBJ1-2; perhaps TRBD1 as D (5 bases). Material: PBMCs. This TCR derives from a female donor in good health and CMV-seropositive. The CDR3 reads CASSLGRGTEYGYTF. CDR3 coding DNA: TGTGCCAGCAGCTTAGGTAGAGGGACTGAGTATGGCTACACCTTC.